These T cell receptor beta chains were read from a single sample in a study of T cells after yellow fever vaccination. TCRdb reprocessed the 5' RACE reads via MiXCR and lists one record per CDR3 protein. The table includes 300,000 to 350,000 distinct CDR3 sequences, about 10% detected once. The specimen was CD4+ T cells sorted from PBMCs, collected 45 days after the yellow fever booster vaccination. Every receptor here comes from a young man who received the YFV17D yellow fever vaccine. Both conserved end residues are part of each CDR3. D genes are given only for firm matches. Size is stated for part of the rows, as once, few or many counts, or as a class when the clone is expanded.

abundance	v_gene	j_gene	d_gene	CDR3aa	CDR3nt
many	TRBV29-1	TRBJ2-3	-	CSVSRGRGDTQYF	TGCAGCGTTTCACGGGGGCGTGGAGATACGCAGTATTTT
many	TRBV20-1	TRBJ1-3	-	CSARRADASGNTIYF	TGCAGTGCTAGGAGGGCTGACGCCTCTGGAAACACCATATATTTT
few	TRBV7-3	TRBJ2-1	-	CASSSGQFDEQFF	TGTGCCAGCAGCTCCGGACAGTTCGATGAGCAGTTCTTC
many	TRBV29-1	TRBJ2-1	TRBD2	CSVEGTLGSGGRVEQFF	TGCAGCGTTGAAGGAACCCTGGGAAGCGGGGGTCGCGTTGAGCAGTTCTTC
-	TRBV5-1	TRBJ2-3	TRBD2	CASSSGGGADTQYF	TGCGCCAGCAGCAGCGGGGGTGGGGCAGATACGCAGTATTTT
few	TRBV12-3/TRBV12-4	TRBJ2-5	-	CASSPTGREETQYF	TGTGCCAGCAGCCCGACAGGGAGGGAAGAGACCCAGTACTTC
-	TRBV27	TRBJ1-6	TRBD1	CASSFRDSLSPLHF	TGTGCCAGCAGTTTCCGGGACAGTTTGTCACCCCTCCACTTT
once	TRBV5-1	TRBJ2-3	TRBD1	CASSSGTGRADTQYF	TGCGCCAGCAGCTCGGGGACAGGGCGGGCAGATACGCAGTATTTT
many	TRBV5-1	TRBJ1-1	-	CASSWQEMNTEAFF	TGCGCCAGCAGTTGGCAAGAAATGAACACTGAAGCTTTCTTT
few	TRBV19	TRBJ2-1	TRBD2	CASRPGLANNEQFF	TGTGCCAGTAGGCCGGGACTAGCGAACAATGAGCAGTTCTTC
few	TRBV7-2	TRBJ2-1	TRBD2	CASSSLAGGRNEQFF	TGTGCCAGCAGCTCACTAGCGGGGGGCCGGAATGAGCAGTTCTTC
many	TRBV7-3	TRBJ2-1	-	CASSLGVRLDEQFF	TGTGCCAGCAGCTTAGGTGTCAGGCTGGATGAGCAGTTCTTC
-	TRBV6-2/TRBV6-3	TRBJ2-3	-	CASSPYMTSTDTQYF	TGTGCCAGCAGTCCTTACATGACAAGCACAGATACGCAGTATTTT
-	TRBV20-1	TRBJ1-2	TRBD1	CSTWGQGNYGYTF	TGCAGTACCTGGGGACAGGGAAACTATGGCTACACCTTC
many	TRBV15	TRBJ1-4	TRBD1	CATRPGQAREKLFF	TGTGCCACAAGACCGGGACAGGCCCGAGAAAAACTGTTTTTT
-	TRBV6-5	TRBJ1-4	-	CATTGPGEKLFF	TGTGCCACCACCGGCCCGGGGGAAAAACTGTTTTTT
-	TRBV7-9	TRBJ1-5	-	CASSPESGGLPQHF	TGTGCCAGCAGCCCCGAGTCGGGGGGCCTGCCCCAGCATTTT
few	TRBV20-1	TRBJ1-2	TRBD1	CSARGQGFHGYTF	TGCAGTGCTAGGGGACAGGGTTTTCATGGCTACACCTTC
few	TRBV5-8	TRBJ1-6	TRBD1	CASSLETGGNSPLHF	TGTGCCAGCAGCTTGGAGACAGGGGGTAATTCACCCCTCCACTTT
few	TRBV21-1	TRBJ2-1	-	CASRWGGLNNEQFF	TGTGCCAGCCGATGGGGGGGTCTTAACAATGAGCAGTTCTTC